This T cell receptor beta chain was found in a study of control samples from healthy donors and cancer patients. Method: immunoSEQ multiplex PCR; TCRdb's copy keeps in-frame clones and lacks some. The sample shows some 79,000 clones, 89% of them seen only once. The sequence came from a man in his forties or fifties in good health. The sequenced sample was blood.

The CDR3 sequence: CATSDSGLAGEVIDTQYF. For the CDR3, the DNA is TGTGCCACCAGTGATTCAGGACTAGCGGGGGAAGTGATAGATACGCAGTATTTT. The chain is built from TRBV24-1 and TRBJ2-3; 13 bases are shared with TRBD2. The CDR3 runs to 18 residues. Germline CDR1 reads KGHDR; CDR2 reads SFDVKD. The junction had 9 bases not matched to a gene; V was cut back by 2 bases and J by 5 bases.